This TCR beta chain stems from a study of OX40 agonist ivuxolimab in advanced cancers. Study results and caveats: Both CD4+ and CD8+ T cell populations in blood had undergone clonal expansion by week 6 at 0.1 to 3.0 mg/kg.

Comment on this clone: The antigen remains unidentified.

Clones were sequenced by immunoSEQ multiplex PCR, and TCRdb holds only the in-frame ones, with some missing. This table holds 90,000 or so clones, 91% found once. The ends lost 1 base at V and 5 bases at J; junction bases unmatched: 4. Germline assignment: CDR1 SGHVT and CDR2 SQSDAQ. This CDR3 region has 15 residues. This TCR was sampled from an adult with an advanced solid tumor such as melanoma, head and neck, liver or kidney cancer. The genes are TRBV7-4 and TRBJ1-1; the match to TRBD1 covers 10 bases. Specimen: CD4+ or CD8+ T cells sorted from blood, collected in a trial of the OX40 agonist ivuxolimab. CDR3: CASSLETGGRTEAFF. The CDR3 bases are TGTGCCAGCAGCTTAGAGACAGGGGGCAGGACTGAAGCTTTCTTT. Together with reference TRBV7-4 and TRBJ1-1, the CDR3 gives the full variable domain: GAGVSQSPRYKVAKRGRDVALRCDSISGHVTLYWYRQTLGQGSEVLTYSQSDAQRDKSGRPSGRFSAERPERSVSTLKIQRTEQGDSAVYLCASSLETGGRTEAFFGQGTRLTVV.